A selection of T cell receptor beta chains follows, all from one sample in a study of T cell repertoires in cytomegalovirus infection. MiXCR was run by TCRdb on the reads, yielding one entry per CDR3 protein. There are about 310,000 distinct CDR3 sequences in the sample; 20% to 25% occur only once, and less than 15% lies in the top ten. Antigens for these TCRs are unknown. The sample was cultured PBMCs, taken from culture after CMV antigen stimulation. Receptor source: a human donor in good health (CMV status not recorded). Some clones in this sample may be carry-over from other donors' samples. Both conserved end residues are part of each CDR3. D genes are given only for firm matches. Some rows mark clone size as missing; the rest say once, few, many or name a class of expanded clone.

d_call j_call v_call clone_size cdr3_nt cdr3_aa
TRBD2 TRBJ2-1 TRBV7-2 . TGTGCCAGCAGCTTAGTTAGCGGGAGCCGGAATGAGCAGTTCTTC CASSLVSGSRNEQFF
. TRBJ1-1 TRBV30 . TGTGCCTGCACAGGGTGGACTGAAGCTTTCTTT CACTGWTEAFF
. TRBJ1-2 TRBV29-1 . TGCAGCTCGCGGGGAGGGGATGGCTACACCTTC CSSRGGDGYTF
. TRBJ1-1 TRBV7-2 few TGTGCCAGCAGCTTTCGGAAGAACACTGAAGCTTTCTTT CASSFRKNTEAFF
. TRBJ2-3 TRBV2 few TGTGCCAGCAGCCGACAGGTTAGCACAGATACGCAGTATTTT CASSRQVSTDTQYF
. TRBJ2-5 TRBV4-1 few TGCGCCAGCAGTCGTCCGGGTGATTTCCAAGAGACCCAGTACTTC CASSRPGDFQETQYF
. TRBJ1-1 TRBV12-3/TRBV12-4 . TGTGCCAGCAGTCCGCGGGCCAAATACTACACTGAAGCTTTCTTT CASSPRAKYYTEAFF
. TRBJ1-6 TRBV6-6 few TGTGCCAGCAGTTACGGCCGTAATTCACCCCTCCACTTT CASSYGRNSPLHF
TRBD2 TRBJ2-1 TRBV29-1 . TGCAGCGTTGGTGGACTAGCGGGAGTGGTTGAGCAGTTCTTC CSVGGLAGVVEQFF
TRBD1 TRBJ1-1 TRBV28 . TGTGCCAGCAGGGACAGGGGAGGGAACACTGAAGCTTTCTTT CASRDRGGNTEAFF
. TRBJ1-1 TRBV12-3/TRBV12-4 . TGTGCCAGCAGTTTAGTAGGTGGGGGCGGCACTGAAGCTTTCTTT CASSLVGGGGTEAFF
TRBD1 TRBJ2-1 TRBV7-9 many TGTGCCAGCAGCGCGAACAGGGGCAGGGACGGTGAGCAGTTCTTC CASSANRGRDGEQFF
TRBD1 TRBJ2-7 TRBV7-9 few TGTGCCAGCAGCTTGAGCCCGGGACAGGGGAGCGAGCAGTACTTC CASSLSPGQGSEQYF
TRBD2 TRBJ2-5 TRBV6-1 few TGTGCCAGCAGTGAGGGAGCGGGAGTCGAGACCCAGTACTTC CASSEGAGVETQYF
. TRBJ2-5 TRBV4-3 few TGCGCCAGCAGCCGTGACGCCCAGGGCCAAGAGACCCAGTACTTC CASSRDAQGQETQYF
TRBD2 TRBJ2-7 TRBV6-2/TRBV6-3 . TGTGCCAGCAACCCCGTAGCGGGATTCACCTACGAGCAGTACTTC CASNPVAGFTYEQYF
TRBD1 TRBJ1-1 TRBV29-1 few TGCAGCGGAACGGGACAGGGGTCTGAAGCTTTCTTT CSGTGQGSEAFF
. TRBJ2-3 TRBV6-2/TRBV6-3 . TGTGCCAGCCAACCGACAGGCACAGATACGCAGTATTTT CASQPTGTDTQYF
TRBD2 TRBJ2-7 TRBV7-2 few TGTGCCAGCAGCTTAGCGGGCGGGAGCGTGGGGGAGCAGTACTTC CASSLAGGSVGEQYF
. TRBJ2-7 TRBV28 few TGTGCCAGCAGTTATCGGAGCGGGTGGTACAGGGAGGCCGAGCAGTACTTC CASSYRSGWYREAEQYF
TRBD1 TRBJ2-7 TRBV6-2/TRBV6-3 few TGTGCCAGCAGTCCAGGTCCGGGACAGACCTACGAGCAGTACTTC CASSPGPGQTYEQYF
. TRBJ2-5 TRBV7-9 few TGTGCCAGCAGCCCGGCAGGGGCGCGGCAAGAGACCCAGTACTTC CASSPAGARQETQYF
. TRBJ1-5 TRBV7-4 . TGTGCCAGCAGTAGAGATCCAGGGAATCAGCCCCAGCATTTT CASSRDPGNQPQHF
. TRBJ1-2 TRBV28 . TGTGCCAGCAGTGGGGTAGGCTATGGCTACACCTTC CASSGVGYGYTF
. TRBJ1-1 TRBV19 . TGTGCCAGTAGATCCTCAGTTGGCTGGAACACTGAAGCTTTCTTT CASRSSVGWNTEAFF
TRBD2 TRBJ2-7 TRBV15 few TGTGCCACCAGCAGAGTCGGGACTACCTACGAGCAGTACTTC CATSRVGTTYEQYF
. TRBJ2-6 TRBV15 . TGTGCCACCGGCAGAGTCGTAGGCTCTGGGGCCAACGTCCTGACTTTC CATGRVVGSGANVLTF
. TRBJ2-4 TRBV14 few TGTGCCAGCAGCCACGGACAGTTAAACATTCAGTACTTC CASSHGQLNIQYF